Listed here are 16 T cell receptor beta chains from one sample, sequenced in a study of T cell changes during pregnancy in multiple sclerosis. TCRdb's table, derived via immunoSEQ multiplex PCR, lists solely in-frame clones and lacks some. The sample holds about 77,000 clones; approximately 91% are singletons and the top ten take approximately 2%. Source: peripheral blood, taken before pregnancy. These receptors came from a female donor with multiple sclerosis, enrolled in a pregnancy study.

This chain uses TRBV7-9 with TRBJ2-4; TRBD2 agrees at 11 bases. The CDR3 is 18 amino acids. V lost 7 bases, J lost 6 bases, and 17 bases stayed unmatched. The germline CDR1 and CDR2 sequences are SEHNR and FQNEAQ (reference sequence). CDR3 sequence: CASTISRLAGGPGNIQYF. The CDR3 DNA is TGTGCCAGCACCATAAGCCGCTTAGCGGGGGGGCCGGGAAACATTCAGTACTTC.

The chain is built from TRBV6-5 and TRBJ1-6, with D tentatively TRBD1 (5 bases). The germline V gene encodes CDR1 MNHEY and CDR2 SVGAGI. Trimming cost V 0 bases and J 7 bases, with 10 bases left between them. The CDR3 has 15 amino acids. The CDR3 loop is CASSYSGHGNSPLHF. The CDR3 region has the DNA TGTGCCAGCAGTTACTCGGGGCACGGGAATTCACCCCTCCACTTT.

This clone has just one count. The chain employs TRBV7-2 and TRBJ2-3; D possibly corresponds to TRBD2 (6 bases). Germline CDR1 is SGHTA and CDR2 is FQGNSA. This CDR3 is 14 amino acids long. The V and J ends lost 5 bases and 2 bases respectively, with 11 bases between them. This CDR3 is CASSPGLHTDTQYF. DNA of the CDR3: TGTGCCAGCAGCCCGGGACTTCACACAGATACGCAGTATTTT. Looking up the rest from reference TRBV7-2 and TRBJ2-3 gives the full variable domain: GAGVSQSPSNKVTEKGKDVELRCDPISGHTALYWYRQSLGQGLEFLIYFQGNSAPDKSGLPSDRFSAERTGGSVSTLTIQRTQQEDSAVYLCASSPGLHTDTQYFGPGTRLTVL.

The chain couples TRBV6-1 to TRBJ2-6; a weak D match, TRBD1 (6 bases). The V gene lost 6 bases and the J gene lost 1 base, with 10 bases spanning the gap. The germline gives CDR1 MNHNS, CDR2 SASEGT. This CDR3 contains 15 residues. In DNA form, the CDR3 reads TGTGCCAGCAGGGAACAGGGTTCTGGGGCCAACGTCCTGACTTTC. This codes for CASREQGSGANVLTF.

This sequence joins TRBV25-1 and TRBJ2-7; the match to TRBD1 covers 10 bases. CDR1 is MGHDK and CDR2 is SYGVNS in the germline V gene. CDR3 length: 14 residues. J gave up 1 base and V 3 bases, and 0 bases lay outside the gene matches. The CDR3 protein is CASSEDRGSYEQYF. The CDR3 DNA reads as TGTGCCAGCAGTGAGGACAGGGGGTCCTACGAGCAGTACTTC.

The chain links TRBV7-2 to TRBJ2-5, with TRBD2 matching over 10 bases. This CDR3 has 15 amino acids. Germline CDR1 reads SGHTA; CDR2 reads FQGNSA. V shed 2 bases, J shed 4 bases, and the junction held 4 bases outside the gene matches. CDR3 DNA: TGTGCCAGCAGCTTATGGGCTAGCGGGGGAGAGACCCAGTACTTC. This translates into CASSLWASGGETQYF. Supplemented by reference TRBV7-2 and TRBJ2-5, the full variable domain reads GAGVSQSPSNKVTEKGKDVELRCDPISGHTALYWYRQSLGQGLEFLIYFQGNSAPDKSGLPSDRFSAERTGGSVSTLTIQRTQQEDSAVYLCASSLWASGGETQYFGPGTRLLVL.

The chain combines TRBV18 with TRBJ1-1; D gene uncertain. The CDR3 is 14 residues long. Germline V CDR1 and CDR2: KGHSH, LQKENI. V lost 2 bases and J 8 bases, leaving 15 bases between the germline ends. The CDR3 protein is CASSPKFGQMEAFF. DNA of the CDR3: TGTGCCAGCTCACCAAAGTTTGGGCAGATGGAAGCTTTCTTT.

The chain employs TRBV5-5 and TRBJ2-7, with 9 bases that match TRBD1. CDR3 length: 15 residues. From germline, CDR1 is SGHKS and CDR2 YYEKEE (reference sequence). V lost 4 bases and J lost 7; bases outside the gene matches: 12. This CDR3 reads CASSLGGQGMREQYF. CDR3 sequence (DNA): TGTGCCAGCAGCCTGGGGGGACAGGGTATGAGGGAGCAGTACTTC. Looking up the rest from reference TRBV5-5 and TRBJ2-7 gives the full variable domain: DAGVTQSPTHLIKTRGQQVTLRCSPISGHKSVSWYQQVLGQGPQFIFQYYEKEERGRGNFPDRFSARQFPNYSSELNVNALLLGDSALYLCASSLGGQGMREQYFGPGTRLTVT.

The genes are TRBV27 and TRBJ2-5; 7 nucleotides agree with TRBD1. Unmatched junction bases numbered 7, after V lost 5 bases and J lost 4 bases. Germline V gene sequence: CDR1 MNHEY, CDR2 SMNVEV (reference sequence). CDR3 length: 14 residues. The CDR3 nucleotides are TGTGCCAGCAGTCCGAATAGGGGGCGAGAGACCCAGTACTTC. Translated: CASSPNRGRETQYF.

The J gene is TRBJ1-1, the V gene TRBV6-5; D uncertain. Germline V lookup: CDR1 MNHEY, CDR2 SVGAGI. CDR3 length: 15 residues. With 0 bases removed from V and 1 base from J, the gap between germline ends came to 9 bases. This CDR3 is CASSYSTAGNTEAFF. The CDR3 nucleotides read TGTGCCAGCAGTTACTCGACGGCGGGGAACACTGAAGCTTTCTTT.

This clone was observed once. This chain uses TRBV18 with TRBJ1-2; tentative D call: TRBD1 (5 bases). This CDR3 has 14 amino acids. Trimming removed 3 bases from V and 1 base from J, with 9 bases in between. Germline assignment: CDR1 KGHSH and CDR2 LQKENI. The CDR3 region is CASSPREGNYGYTF. CDR3 DNA sequence: TGTGCCAGCTCACCCAGGGAGGGTAACTATGGCTACACCTTC.

The chain uses TRBV5-1 and TRBJ2-2; no clear D. Per germline, CDR1 SGHRS and CDR2 YFSETQ. The V gene lost 5 bases and the J gene lost 1 base, with 6 bases spanning the gap. The length of the CDR3 is 13 residues. CDR3: CASSLGNTGELFF. The CDR3 DNA sequence: TGCGCCAGCAGTCTCGGGAACACCGGGGAGCTGTTTTTT. Combining the CDR3 with reference TRBV5-1 and TRBJ2-2 gives the whole variable domain KAGVTQTPRYLIKTRGQQVTLSCSPISGHRSVSWYQQTPGQGLQFLFEYFSETQRNKGNFPGRFSGRQFSNSRSEMNVSTLELGDSALYLCASSLGNTGELFFGEGSRLTVL.

The chain carries TRBV19 and TRBJ2-1; tentatively, D is TRBD2 (5 bases). Germline V gives CDR1 LNHDA, CDR2 SQIVND (reference sequence). This CDR3 contains 14 residues. Trimming pared 6 bases from V and 3 bases from J, leaving 12 bases between. The CDR3 region has the DNA TGTGCCAGTAGCTCGGCGGGTAGCTACAATGAGCAGTTCTTC. Translated: CASSSAGSYNEQFF.

This clone was seen only once. The chain has TRBV10-3 and TRBJ2-7; 7 bases match TRBD1. CDR1 and CDR2 (germline): ENHRY, SYGVKD. V lost 6 bases and J lost 3; bases outside the gene matches: 5. The CDR3 totals 13 residues. The CDR3 loop reads CAISSTGNYEQYF. For the CDR3, the DNA is TGTGCCATCAGCTCGACAGGGAACTACGAGCAGTACTTC.

The CDR3, as DNA: TGTGCCAGTAGCCCGACAGGTTCCTACGAGCAGTACTTC. Protein sequence: CASSPTGSYEQYF. V and J are TRBV19 and TRBJ2-7; tentatively, D is TRBD1 (6 bases). The CDR3 is made up of 13 amino acids. Germline V gene data show CDR1 as LNHDA and CDR2 as SQIVND (reference sequence). V lost 6 bases and J 1 base, leaving 10 bases between the germline ends.

V and J are TRBV7-2 and TRBJ2-3; possibly TRBD2 for D (5 bases). The CDR3 covers 17 residues. Trimming removed 3 bases from V and 0 bases from J, with 16 bases in between. CDR1 and CDR2 (germline): SGHTA, FQGNSA. CDR3 amino acids: CASSFLPRTLSTDTQYF. The DNA for the CDR3 is TGTGCCAGCAGCTTTTTGCCCAGGACTTTAAGCACAGATACGCAGTATTTT.